These T cell receptor beta chains were read from a single sample in a study of OX40 agonist ivuxolimab in advanced cancers. Data came from immunoSEQ multiplex PCR; TCRdb stores just in-frame clones and leaves some out. The table records roughly 100,000 clones, about 90% of them present only once. Sequenced here: CD4+ or CD8+ T cells sorted from blood, sampled in a trial of the OX40 agonist ivuxolimab. These receptors all stem from an adult with an advanced solid tumor such as melanoma, head and neck, liver or kidney cancer. The CDR3 runs from the conserved cysteine through the conserved F or W. D genes are given only for firm matches. Not every row has a clone size; where given, it reads once, few, many or a size class.

>17|TRBD1|.|TRBV10-3|TRBJ1-1
CAISAGQGAGEGTEAFF
TGTGCCATCAGTGCGGGACAGGGGGCTGGGGAGGGCACTGAAGCTTTCTTT
>13|.|.|TRBV4-1|TRBJ1-4
CASSQDVGRKLFF
TGCGCCAGCAGCCAAGATGTGGGCCGGAAACTGTTTTTT
>13|.|.|TRBV27|TRBJ2-3
CASSRDVTDTQYF
TGTGCCAGCAGTCGGGACGTCACAGATACGCAGTATTTT
>13|.|.|TRBV19|TRBJ2-7
CASSIQGKYEQYF
TGTGCCAGTAGTATACAGGGCAAGTACGAGCAGTACTTC
>14|TRBD1|.|TRBV28|TRBJ2-7
CASSETGPSYEQYF
TGTGCCAGCAGTGAGACAGGGCCGTCCTACGAGCAGTACTTC
>11|.|.|TRBV20-1|TRBJ1-5
CSALRDQPQHF
TGCAGTGCTCTACGTGATCAGCCCCAGCATTTT
>17|TRBD2|.|TRBV5-1|TRBJ2-3
CASSLPTSGRGTDTQYF
TGCGCCAGCAGCTTGCCTACTAGCGGGAGAGGCACAGATACGCAGTATTTT
>19|TRBD1|.|TRBV7-6|TRBJ2-7
CASSPQGRGRYAPAYEQYF
TGTGCCAGCAGCCCGCAGGGCAGGGGGCGGTACGCGCCCGCCTACGAGCAGTACTTC
>18|.|.|TRBV12-5|TRBJ1-5
CASGLVIRTEGSNQPQHF
TGTGCTAGTGGTTTGGTGATCCGGACGGAAGGGAGCAATCAGCCCCAGCATTTT
>15|TRBD2|.|TRBV5-1|TRBJ2-1
CASSLGGRGYNEQFF
TGCGCCAGCAGCTTGGGCGGGAGAGGGTACAATGAGCAGTTCTTC
>15|.|.|TRBV5-4|TRBJ1-1
CASSLGGDMNTEAFF
TGTGCCAGCAGCTTGGGAGGCGACATGAACACTGAAGCTTTCTTT
>14|.|.|TRBV2|TRBJ2-7
CASIPQRRRYEQYF
TGTGCCAGCATTCCCCAGCGGAGGAGGTACGAGCAGTACTTC
>15|.|.|TRBV9|TRBJ2-6
CASSPWSSGANVLTF
TGTGCCAGTTCACCCTGGAGCTCTGGGGCCAACGTCCTGACTTTC
>13|TRBD1|.|TRBV5-1|TRBJ2-7
CASGTGAGYEQYF
TGCGCCAGCGGGACAGGGGCGGGATACGAGCAGTACTTC
>16|TRBD1|.|TRBV13|TRBJ2-7
CASSRSGQGGSYEQYF
TGTGCCAGCAGCCGATCGGGACAGGGGGGCTCCTACGAGCAGTACTTC
>17|TRBD1|.|TRBV5-1|TRBJ2-5
CASSWTGTGGAGETQYF
TGCGCCAGCAGCTGGACCGGGACAGGGGGCGCGGGGGAGACCCAGTACTTC
>15|.|.|TRBV30|TRBJ2-2
CAWSVVVLNTGELFF
TGTGCCTGGAGTGTAGTAGTCCTGAACACCGGGGAGCTGTTTTTT
>17|TRBD1|.|TRBV5-1|TRBJ2-3
CASSERDRVSQTDTQYF
TGCGCCAGCAGCGAGCGGGACAGGGTCTCGCAAACAGATACGCAGTATTTT
>14|.|.|TRBV7-9|TRBJ2-5
CASSLVEGQETQYF
TGTGCCAGCAGCTTAGTTGAGGGGCAAGAGACCCAGTACTTC
>12|.|.|TRBV7-3|TRBJ2-5
CASSEDQETQYF
TGTGCCAGCAGTGAGGACCAAGAGACCCAGTACTTC
>12|TRBD1|.|TRBV7-9|TRBJ1-2
CASSRQGIGYTF
TGTGCCAGCAGCCGACAGGGAATTGGCTACACCTTC
>14|.|.|TRBV9|TRBJ1-2
CASSVGGADYGYTF
TGTGCCAGCAGCGTAGGCGGGGCTGACTATGGCTACACCTTC
>12|.|.|TRBV2|TRBJ2-3
CASIGITDTQYF
TGTGCCAGCATCGGCATCACAGATACGCAGTATTTT
>17|TRBD1|.|TRBV11-3|TRBJ2-5
CASSGPRDRAFQETQYF
TGTGCCAGCAGCGGGCCCCGGGACAGGGCGTTCCAAGAGACCCAGTACTTC
>13|.|.|TRBV27|TRBJ2-7
CASSLGLTYEQYF
TGTGCCAGCAGTTTAGGGCTAACCTACGAGCAGTACTTC
>14|TRBD1|.|TRBV6-6|TRBJ1-1
CASSLGQGNTEAFF
TGTGCCAGCAGTTTGGGACAGGGGAACACTGAAGCTTTCTTT
>15|.|.|TRBV7-9|TRBJ2-1
CASSLGTSEVNEQFF
TGTGCCAGCAGCTTGGGAACAAGCGAGGTAAATGAGCAGTTCTTC
>15|.|.|TRBV4-1|TRBJ2-7
CASSQVRTHSYEQYF
TGCGCCAGCAGCCAAGTTCGGACTCACTCCTACGAGCAGTACTTC
>15|.|.|TRBV21-1|TRBJ2-1
CASSSKQGVDNEQFF
TGTGCCAGCAGCAGCAAACAGGGGGTCGACAATGAGCAGTTCTTC
>14|.|.|TRBV19|TRBJ1-5
CASSTDRGVPPQHF
TGTGCCAGTAGTACGGATCGGGGTGTGCCGCCCCAGCATTTT
>14|TRBD1|.|TRBV4-1|TRBJ2-5
CASSQADRGETQYF
TGCGCCAGCAGCCAAGCGGACAGGGGAGAGACCCAGTACTTC
>13|TRBD1|.|TRBV30|TRBJ1-4
CAWDRGGEEKLFF
TGTGCCTGGGACAGGGGGGGGGAGGAAAAACTGTTTTTT
>14|.|.|TRBV25-1|TRBJ2-1
CASSEYYGSHEQFF
TGTGCCAGCAGTGAATATTACGGGAGTCATGAGCAGTTCTTC
>12|.|.|TRBV11-3|TRBJ2-5
CASSSREETQYF
TGTGCCAGCAGCTCAAGGGAAGAGACCCAGTACTTC
>14|TRBD1|.|TRBV5-1|TRBJ1-1
CASSPGTANTEAFF
TGCGCCAGCAGCCCCGGGACAGCGAACACTGAGGCTTTCTTT
>12|TRBD1|.|TRBV7-3|TRBJ2-1
CASSYTGDEQFF
TGTGCCAGCAGCTACACAGGGGATGAGCAGTTCTTC
>14|.|.|TRBV28|TRBJ2-1
CASISSQGRHEQFF
TGTGCCAGCATTTCCTCGCAGGGGAGGCATGAGCAGTTCTTC
>15|TRBD2|.|TRBV18|TRBJ2-7
CASSHGLAGIDEQYF
TGTGCCAGCTCACACGGACTAGCGGGAATCGACGAGCAGTACTTC
>14|TRBD1|few|TRBV6-4|TRBJ1-2
CASSRDRAGYGYTF
TGTGCCAGCAGTAGGGACAGAGCCGGCTATGGCTACACCTTC
>14|.|.|TRBV9|TRBJ2-7
CASSVAGGPYEQYF
TGTGCCAGCAGCGTGGCAGGGGGGCCCTACGAGCAGTACTTC
>16|TRBD1|.|TRBV2|TRBJ2-5
CASRQTSTGSQETQYF
TGTGCCAGCAGGCAAACCTCGACAGGGTCCCAAGAGACCCAGTACTTC
>15|.|.|TRBV7-3|TRBJ2-7
CASSSSGHVAYEQYF
TGTGCCAGCAGCTCCTCCGGACACGTCGCCTACGAGCAGTACTTC
>15|TRBD2|.|TRBV11-3|TRBJ2-1
CASSYPDSGSNEQFF
TGTGCCAGCAGCTACCCCGATAGCGGGAGTAATGAGCAGTTCTTC
>14|.|.|TRBV19|TRBJ1-1
CASNVVHSNTEAFF
TGTGCCAGTAATGTAGTACACTCGAACACTGAAGCTTTCTTT
>14|.|.|TRBV4-2|TRBJ1-4
CASSPEAGDEKLFF
TGTGCCAGCAGCCCGGAGGCGGGGGACGAAAAACTGTTTTTT
>15|.|.|TRBV7-2|TRBJ2-3
CASSLEGQSTDTQYF
TGTGCCAGCAGCTTAGAGGGGCAATCCACAGATACGCAGTATTTT
>15|.|once|TRBV5-4|TRBJ1-1
CASSSGGHQNTEAFF
TGTGCCAGCAGCTCAGGCGGACACCAAAACACTGAAGCTTTCTTT